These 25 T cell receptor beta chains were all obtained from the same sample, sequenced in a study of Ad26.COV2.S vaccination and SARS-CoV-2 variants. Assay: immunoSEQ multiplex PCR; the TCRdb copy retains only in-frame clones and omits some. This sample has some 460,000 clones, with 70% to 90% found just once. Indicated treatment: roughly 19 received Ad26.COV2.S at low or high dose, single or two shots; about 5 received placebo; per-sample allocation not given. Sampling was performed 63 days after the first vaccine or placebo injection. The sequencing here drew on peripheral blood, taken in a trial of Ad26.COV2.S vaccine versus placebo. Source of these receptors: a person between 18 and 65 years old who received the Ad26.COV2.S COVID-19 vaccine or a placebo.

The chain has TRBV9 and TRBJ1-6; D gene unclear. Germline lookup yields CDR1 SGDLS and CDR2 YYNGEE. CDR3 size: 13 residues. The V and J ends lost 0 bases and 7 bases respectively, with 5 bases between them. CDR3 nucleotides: TGTGCCAGCAGCGTAGGCCCAAATTCACCCCTCCACTTT. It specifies CASSVGPNSPLHF. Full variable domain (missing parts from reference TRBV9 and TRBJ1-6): DSGVTQTPKHLITATGQRVTLRCSPRSGDLSVYWYQQSLDQGLQFLIQYYNGEERAKGNILERFSAQQFPDLHSELNLSSLELGDSALYFCASSVGPNSPLHFGNGTRLTVT.

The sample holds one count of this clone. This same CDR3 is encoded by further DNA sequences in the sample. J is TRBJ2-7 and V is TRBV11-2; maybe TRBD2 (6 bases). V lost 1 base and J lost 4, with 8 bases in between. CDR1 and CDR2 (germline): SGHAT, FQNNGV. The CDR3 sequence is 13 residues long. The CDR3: CASSLAGAYEQYF. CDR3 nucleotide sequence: TGTGCCAGCAGCTTAGCGGGAGCGTACGAGCAGTACTTC.

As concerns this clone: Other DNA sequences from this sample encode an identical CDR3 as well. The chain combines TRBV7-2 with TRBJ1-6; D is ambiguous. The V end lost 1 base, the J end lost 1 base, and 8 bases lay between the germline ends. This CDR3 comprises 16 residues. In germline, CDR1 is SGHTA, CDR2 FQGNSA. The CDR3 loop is CASSLEWGSYNSPLHF. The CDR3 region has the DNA TGTGCCAGCAGCTTAGAGTGGGGATCCTATAATTCACCCCTCCACTTT.

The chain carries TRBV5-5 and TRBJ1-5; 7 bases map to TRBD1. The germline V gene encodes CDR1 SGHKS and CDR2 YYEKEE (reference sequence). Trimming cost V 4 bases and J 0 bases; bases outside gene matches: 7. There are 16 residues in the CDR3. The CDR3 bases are TGTGCCAGCAGCGTTCTTACAGGGGATAGCAATCAGCCCCAGCATTTT. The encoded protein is CASSVLTGDSNQPQHF.

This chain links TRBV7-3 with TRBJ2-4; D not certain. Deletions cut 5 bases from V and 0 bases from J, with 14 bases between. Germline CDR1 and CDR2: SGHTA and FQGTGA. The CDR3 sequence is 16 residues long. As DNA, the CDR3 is TGTGCCAGCAGCCCGACGCACAGAGTAGCCAAAAACATTCAGTACTTC. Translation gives CASSPTHRVAKNIQYF.

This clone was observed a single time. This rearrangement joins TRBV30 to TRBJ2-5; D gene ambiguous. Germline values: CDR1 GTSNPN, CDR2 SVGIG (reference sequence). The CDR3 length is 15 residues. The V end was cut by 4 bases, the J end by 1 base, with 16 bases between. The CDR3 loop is CAWTPFGLPQETQYF. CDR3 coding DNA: TGTGCCTGGACTCCCTTCGGTTTGCCCCAAGAGACCCAGTACTTC.

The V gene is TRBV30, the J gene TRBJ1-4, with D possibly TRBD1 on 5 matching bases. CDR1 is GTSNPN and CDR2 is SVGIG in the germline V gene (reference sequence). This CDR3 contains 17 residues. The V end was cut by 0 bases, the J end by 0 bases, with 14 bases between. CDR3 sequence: CAWSVRGREATNEKLFF. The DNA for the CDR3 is TGTGCCTGGAGTGTACGTGGCAGGGAAGCAACTAATGAAAAACTGTTTTTT.

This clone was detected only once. The DNA of the CDR3 is TGTGCCATAAGGGGACAGAGCACAGATACGCAGTATTTT. Residues: CAIRGQSTDTQYF. The chain couples TRBV10-3 to TRBJ2-3, with 7 bases that match TRBD1. This CDR3 region has 13 residues. Looked up from germline, CDR1 is ENHRY and CDR2 is SYGVKD. Losses at the gene ends were 9 bases for V and 0 bases for J; bases not matched to a gene: 3.

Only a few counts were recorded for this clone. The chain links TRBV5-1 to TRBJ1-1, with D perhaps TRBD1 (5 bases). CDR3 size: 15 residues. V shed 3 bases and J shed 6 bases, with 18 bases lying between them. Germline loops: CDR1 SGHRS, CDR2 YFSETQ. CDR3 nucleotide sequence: TGCGCCAGCAGCTATAATAAGGTGGGGCTGGCTGAAGCTTTCTTT. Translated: CASSYNKVGLAEAFF.

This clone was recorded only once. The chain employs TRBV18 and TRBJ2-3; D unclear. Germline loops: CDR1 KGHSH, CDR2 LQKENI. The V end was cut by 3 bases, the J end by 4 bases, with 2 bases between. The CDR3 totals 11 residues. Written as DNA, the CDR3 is TGTGCCAGCTCACCTTCAGATACGCAGTATTTT. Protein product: CASSPSDTQYF.

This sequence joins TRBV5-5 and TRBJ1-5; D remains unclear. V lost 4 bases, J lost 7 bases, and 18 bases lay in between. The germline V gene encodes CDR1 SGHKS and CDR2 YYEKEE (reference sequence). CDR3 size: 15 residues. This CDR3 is CASSPGGPIGQPQHF. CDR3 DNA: TGTGCCAGCAGCCCGGGCGGGCCTATCGGGCAGCCCCAGCATTTT.

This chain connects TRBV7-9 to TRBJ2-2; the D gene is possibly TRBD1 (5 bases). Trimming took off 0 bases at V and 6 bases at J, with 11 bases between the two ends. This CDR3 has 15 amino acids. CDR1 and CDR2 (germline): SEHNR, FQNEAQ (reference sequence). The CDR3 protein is CASSLAGQGSGELFF. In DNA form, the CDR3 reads TGTGCCAGCAGCTTAGCGGGCCAGGGATCCGGGGAGCTGTTTTTT.

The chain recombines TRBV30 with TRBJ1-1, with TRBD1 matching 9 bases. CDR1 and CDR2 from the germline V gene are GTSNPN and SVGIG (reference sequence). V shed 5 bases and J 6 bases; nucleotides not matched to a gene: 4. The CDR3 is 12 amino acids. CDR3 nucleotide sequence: TGTGCCTGGTCCCGACAGGGGGCTGAAGCTTTCTTT. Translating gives CAWSRQGAEAFF.

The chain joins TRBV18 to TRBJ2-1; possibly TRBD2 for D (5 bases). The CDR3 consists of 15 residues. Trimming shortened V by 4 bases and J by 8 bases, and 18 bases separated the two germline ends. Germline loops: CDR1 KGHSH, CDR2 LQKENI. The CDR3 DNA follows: TGTGCCAGCTCACTCAACGACGGGGTCGTGGATGAGCAGTTCTTC. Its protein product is CASSLNDGVVDEQFF.

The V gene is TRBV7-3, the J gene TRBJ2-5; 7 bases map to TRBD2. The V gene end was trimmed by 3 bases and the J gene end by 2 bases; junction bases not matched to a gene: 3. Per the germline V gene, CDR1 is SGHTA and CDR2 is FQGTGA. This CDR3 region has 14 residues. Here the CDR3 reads CASSLGGKQETQYF. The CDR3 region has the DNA TGTGCCAGCAGCTTGGGAGGGAAGCAAGAGACCCAGTACTTC.

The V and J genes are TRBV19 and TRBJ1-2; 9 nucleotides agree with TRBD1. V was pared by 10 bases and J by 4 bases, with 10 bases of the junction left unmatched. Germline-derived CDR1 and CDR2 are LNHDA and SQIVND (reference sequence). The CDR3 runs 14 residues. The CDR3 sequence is CATNPGQGVYGYTF. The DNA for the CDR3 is TGTGCCACCAACCCGGGACAGGGTGTCTATGGCTACACCTTC. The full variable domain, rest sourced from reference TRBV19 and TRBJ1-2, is DGGITQSPKYLFRKEGQNVTLSCEQNLNHDAMYWYRQDPGQGLRLIYYSQIVNDFQKGDIAEGYSVSREKKESFPLTVTSAQKNPTAFYLCATNPGQGVYGYTFGSGTRLTVV.

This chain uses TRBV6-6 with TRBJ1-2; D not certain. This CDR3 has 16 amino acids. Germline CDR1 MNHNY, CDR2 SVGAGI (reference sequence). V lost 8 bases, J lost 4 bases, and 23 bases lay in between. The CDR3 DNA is TGTGCCAGCGCCGACCCGGGCCAGCAGTCACTCTATGGCTACACCTTC. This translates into CASADPGQQSLYGYTF.

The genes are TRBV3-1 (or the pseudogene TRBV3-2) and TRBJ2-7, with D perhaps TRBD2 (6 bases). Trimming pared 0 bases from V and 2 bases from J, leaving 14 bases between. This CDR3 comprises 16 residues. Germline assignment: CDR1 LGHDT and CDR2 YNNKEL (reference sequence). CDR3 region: CASSQDLWGEAYEQYF. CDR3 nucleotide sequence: TGTGCCAGCAGCCAAGATCTTTGGGGGGAAGCCTACGAGCAGTACTTC.

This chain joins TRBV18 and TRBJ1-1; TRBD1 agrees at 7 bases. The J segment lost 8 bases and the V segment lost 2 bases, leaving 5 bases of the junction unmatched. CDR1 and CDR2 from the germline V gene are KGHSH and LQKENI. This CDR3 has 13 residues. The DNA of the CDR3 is TGTGCCAGCTCACCAGGGGACAGACCAGAAGCTTTCTTT. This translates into CASSPGDRPEAFF.

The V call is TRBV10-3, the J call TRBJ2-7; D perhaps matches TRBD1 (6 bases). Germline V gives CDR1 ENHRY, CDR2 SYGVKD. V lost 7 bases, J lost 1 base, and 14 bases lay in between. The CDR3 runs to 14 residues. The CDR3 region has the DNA TGTGCCATCACTCAGGGGATAGGGTCCTACGAGCAGTACTTC. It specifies CAITQGIGSYEQYF.

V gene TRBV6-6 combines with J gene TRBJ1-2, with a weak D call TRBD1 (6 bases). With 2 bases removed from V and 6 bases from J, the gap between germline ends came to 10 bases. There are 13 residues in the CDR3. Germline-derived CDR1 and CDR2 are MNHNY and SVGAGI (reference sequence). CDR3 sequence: CASSYRAGDGYTF. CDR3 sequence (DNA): TGTGCCAGCAGTTACAGGGCAGGGGATGGCTACACCTTC.

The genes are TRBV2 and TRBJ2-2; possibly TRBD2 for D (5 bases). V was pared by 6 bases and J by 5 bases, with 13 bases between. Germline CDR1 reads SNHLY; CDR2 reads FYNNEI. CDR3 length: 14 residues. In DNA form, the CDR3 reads TGTGCCAGCAGGAGCGGCCGAGGTACCGGGGAGCTGTTTTTT. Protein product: CASRSGRGTGELFF.

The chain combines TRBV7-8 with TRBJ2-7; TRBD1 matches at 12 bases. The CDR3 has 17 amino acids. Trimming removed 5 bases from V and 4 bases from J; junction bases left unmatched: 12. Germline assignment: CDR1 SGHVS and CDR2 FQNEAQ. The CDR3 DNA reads TGTGCCAGCAGCCCGTCCCGGGGACAGGGGGCTACTTACGAGCAGTACTTC. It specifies CASSPSRGQGATYEQYF.

Here the CDR3 reads CASSLSQGPRQPQHF. The CDR3, as DNA: TGTGCCAGCAGTTTATCACAGGGGCCCAGGCAGCCCCAGCATTTT. This rearrangement joins TRBV6-2 or TRBV6-3 to TRBJ1-5; 7 bases match TRBD1. The CDR3 consists of 15 residues. Germline loops: CDR1 MNHEY, CDR2 SVGEGT. V lost 4 bases, J lost 7 bases, and 10 bases stayed unmatched.

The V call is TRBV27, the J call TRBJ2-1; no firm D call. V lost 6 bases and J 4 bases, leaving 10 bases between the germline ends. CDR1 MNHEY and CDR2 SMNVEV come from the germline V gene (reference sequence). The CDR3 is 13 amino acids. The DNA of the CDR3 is TGTGCCAGCAGACCAACACCTTACAATGAGCAGTTCTTC. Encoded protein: CASRPTPYNEQFF.